This T cell receptor (beta chain) was retrieved from a study of a mutant IDH1 vaccine in newly diagnosed glioma. About the study: Patients received vaccination from 4-6 weeks after radiotherapy alone, or with temozolomide cycles. Most patients had received both radiotherapy and temozolomide, the prior options being radiotherapy, temozolomide, or both. Overall study results and limits: Less than 95% of patients showed vaccine-induced immune responses across multiple MHC alleles.

Trimming removed 6 bases at V and 6 bases at J, with 8 bases between. The germline V gene encodes CDR1 MNHNY and CDR2 SVGAGI (reference sequence). This CDR3 region has 11 residues. As regards this clone: Antigen specificity is unknown.

Generated by immunoSEQ multiplex PCR, the TCRdb table keeps only in-frame clones and is missing some. The table has approximately 50,000 clones, roughly 91% seen once; the top ten hold around 6%. Time point here: week 35, safety follow-up. In every dose of vaccine, 300 ug of mutant IDH1 20-mer peptide was given alongside topical imiquimod. During weeks 1, 3, 5, 7, 11, 15, 19 and 23, patients received eight vaccinations. This sequence originates from a woman aged 40-49 years with glioma. Material: PBMCs, obtained from a glioma patient whose treatment included an IDH1 peptide vaccine. This chain uses TRBV6-6 with TRBJ1-2; no clear D. CDR3 amino acids: CASSFGDGYTF. CDR3 sequence (DNA): TGTGCCAGCAGCTTCGGGGATGGCTACACCTTC.